One and the same sample provided the 28 T cell receptor beta chains below, sequenced in a study of T cells after somatic rescue of genetic block. Only in-frame clones appear in the TCRdb table, and some are missing; sequencing was by immunoSEQ multiplex PCR. The sample shows 55,000 to 70,000 clones, about nine tenths of them seen only once. The sample was peripheral blood mononuclear cells (PBMCs). These receptors all stem from a man aged 35-49 years.

The chain has TRBV7-9 and TRBJ2-5; 12 bases line up with TRBD1. TRBJ2-7 matches the DNA end more closely, so the J call is doubtful. The length of the CDR3 is 15 residues. Germline loops: CDR1 SEHNR, CDR2 FQNEAQ (reference sequence). The CDR3 sequence: CASSLRDRGPHEQYF. The CDR3 nucleotides read TGTGCCAGCAGCCTCCGGGACAGGGGGCCCCACGAGCAGTACTTC.

The chain combines TRBV18 with TRBJ2-1; 9 bases map to TRBD2. The germline gives CDR1 KGHSH, CDR2 LQKENI. The CDR3 sequence is 16 residues long. With V trimmed by 3 bases and J by 7 bases, 10 bases remained unmatched. The CDR3 DNA sequence: TGTGCCAGCTCACCGGCGATAGCGGGGGTCAGGAATGAGCAGTTCTTC. It is translated as CASSPAIAGVRNEQFF.

The chain joins TRBV9 to TRBJ2-4; D tentatively fits TRBD1 or TRBD2 (5 bases each). The CDR3 is 14 residues long. CDR1 and CDR2 from the germline V gene are SGDLS and YYNGEE. Between the trimmed V and J ends, which lost 4 bases and 3 bases, there was a span of 11 bases. The CDR3: CASSQGPNKNIQYF. In nucleotides, the CDR3 is TGTGCCAGCAGCCAGGGACCCAACAAAAACATTCAGTACTTC.

The chain is built from TRBV5-8 and TRBJ2-1, with D maybe TRBD2 (6 bases). CDR3 size: 12 residues. V was clipped by 1 base and J by 9 bases, with 8 bases between them. CDR1 and CDR2 from the germline V gene are SGHTS and YDEGEE. The CDR3 loop reads CASSLSGAEQFF. For the CDR3, the DNA is TGTGCCAGCAGCTTGTCGGGAGCTGAGCAGTTCTTC.

This clone occurred a few times. The rearrangement uses TRBV10-1 and TRBJ2-7; D is undetermined. Germline lookup yields CDR1 WNHNN and CDR2 SYGVQD (reference sequence). V was cut by 8 bases and J by 3 bases, with 14 bases left in between. This CDR3 spans 13 amino acids. Written as DNA, the CDR3 is TGCGCCAGCTCGCAGGTAAAAGGCTACGAGCAGTACTTC. Protein sequence: CASSQVKGYEQYF.

The genes are TRBV28 and TRBJ1-4, with unresolved D. This CDR3 region has 13 residues. Germline V gene sequence: CDR1 MDHEN, CDR2 SYDVKM. V was cut by 5 bases and J by 8 bases, with 12 bases left in between. Here the CDR3 DNA reads TGTGCCAGCAGTCTCCGTAGGGAGGAAAAACTGTTTTTT. It is translated as CASSLRREEKLFF.

V and J are TRBV6-5 and TRBJ1-1; D is uncertain. The CDR3 is 15 residues long. Germline values: CDR1 MNHEY, CDR2 SVGAGI. V lost 0 bases and J lost 3, with 11 bases in between. The CDR3 protein is CASSYSFGAYTEAFF. CDR3 nucleotide sequence: TGTGCCAGCAGTTACTCGTTCGGAGCCTACACTGAAGCTTTCTTT.

The chain links TRBV5-8 to TRBJ2-1; possible D gene TRBD1, 6 bases. The CDR3 loop spans 17 amino acids. Trimming removed 1 base at V and 4 bases at J, with 18 bases between. Germline V gene sequence: CDR1 SGHTS, CDR2 YDEGEE. DNA for the CDR3: TGTGCCAGCAGCTTGCCCCCGGGAACAGGGCTTTACAATGAGCAGTTCTTC. It encodes CASSLPPGTGLYNEQFF.

With regard to this clone: One end of the junction does not line up with germline, which may come from a read error. The chain couples TRBV6-1 to TRBJ2-3; no clear D. Looked up from germline, CDR1 is MNHNS and CDR2 is SASEGT. This CDR3 is built from 15 residues. The CDR3 protein is CASSEDGLISDTQYF. In nucleotides, the CDR3 is TGTGCCAGCAGCGAAGACGGGCTTATCTCGGATACGCAGTATTTT.

This clone came up once. The chain uses TRBV5-1 and TRBJ2-7; 8 bases match TRBD2. V shed 1 base, J shed 4 bases, and the junction held 10 bases outside the gene matches. Germline assignment: CDR1 SGHRS and CDR2 YFSETQ. The length of the CDR3 is 16 residues. The CDR3 bases are TGCGCCAGCAGCTTGCGGTCTCAGGCGGGAGGATACGAGCAGTACTTC. Protein product: CASSLRSQAGGYEQYF.

The CDR3 loop is CASSVGSYSNQPQHF. The DNA of the CDR3 is TGTGCCAGCAGCGTAGGCAGTTATAGCAATCAGCCCCAGCATTTT. The chain has TRBV9 and TRBJ1-5; D unresolved. Looked up from germline, CDR1 is SGDLS and CDR2 is YYNGEE. This CDR3 has 15 amino acids. Trimming left V 0 bases short and J 0 bases short, with 7 bases between.

The V and J genes are TRBV13 and TRBJ2-7, with 10 bases lining up with TRBD1. The CDR3 sequence is 13 residues long. Trimming took 8 bases from V and 6 from J; bases not matched to a gene: 7. CDR1 is PRHDT, CDR2 FYEKMQ, per germline (reference sequence). Here the CDR3 reads CASRDRGRVEQYF. DNA for the CDR3: TGTGCCAGCCGGGACAGGGGCAGGGTCGAGCAGTACTTC.

V is TRBV7-2 and J is TRBJ2-7; 9 nucleotides agree with TRBD1. The J segment lost 6 bases and the V segment lost 4 bases, leaving 10 bases of the junction unmatched. Germline CDR1 SGHTA, CDR2 FQGNSA. The CDR3 totals 15 residues. The CDR3 sequence is CASSSAGTGSREQYF. The CDR3 bases are TGTGCCAGCAGCTCGGCCGGGACAGGGTCCCGCGAGCAGTACTTC.

This rearrangement joins TRBV27 to TRBJ2-1; D uncertain. Trimming removed 1 base at V and 7 bases at J, with 8 bases between. Germline values: CDR1 MNHEY, CDR2 SMNVEV (reference sequence). The CDR3 loop spans 13 amino acids. DNA for the CDR3: TGTGCCAGCAGTTTATGGCCTGATAATGAGCAGTTCTTC. Its translation is CASSLWPDNEQFF.

The rearrangement uses TRBV7-2 and TRBJ1-4; D is unclear. CDR3 size: 15 residues. V lost 5 bases and J 3 bases, leaving 13 bases between the germline ends. The germline V gene has CDR1 SGHTA and CDR2 FQGNSA. CDR3 nucleotides: TGTGCCAGCAGCCTCTCTACCCATCCTAATGAAAAACTGTTTTTT. Its protein is CASSLSTHPNEKLFF. Variable domain in full (rest from reference TRBV7-2 and TRBJ1-4): GAGVSQSPSNKVTEKGKDVELRCDPISGHTALYWYRQSLGQGLEFLIYFQGNSAPDKSGLPSDRFSAERTGGSVSTLTIQRTQQEDSAVYLCASSLSTHPNEKLFFGSGTQLSVL.

This chain links TRBV9 with TRBJ2-3; maybe TRBD2 (6 bases). V dropped 0 bases and J dropped 6 bases, with 11 bases sitting between them. CDR1 and CDR2 from the germline V gene are SGDLS and YYNGEE. This CDR3 spans 14 amino acids. This chain's CDR3 is CASSVVGEVDTQYF. The DNA for the CDR3 is TGTGCCAGCAGCGTAGTGGGGGAGGTGGATACGCAGTATTTT.

The CDR3 here is CASTSVWGSREPQHF. The CDR3 nucleotides are TGTGCCAGCACCTCGGTGTGGGGAAGCAGGGAGCCCCAGCATTTT. The genes are TRBV6-1 and TRBJ1-5, with D perhaps matching TRBD1 (5 bases). V lost 7 bases and J lost 8, with 21 bases in between. Germline V CDR1 and CDR2: MNHNS, SASEGT. The CDR3 has 15 amino acids.

CDR3 region: CASSPGTGGNTIYF. The CDR3 coding sequence is TGTGCCAGCTCCCCGGGGACGGGCGGAAACACCATATATTTT. The V call is TRBV18, the J call TRBJ1-3, with TRBD1 as a possible D gene (5 bases). With 6 bases removed from V and 4 bases from J, the gap between germline ends came to 13 bases. The CDR3 loop spans 14 amino acids. Germline V gene sequence: CDR1 KGHSH, CDR2 LQKENI.

This clone has just one count. At one of its ends the junction is not consistent with the germline gene, which may arise from a read error. CDR3 coding DNA: TGTGCTAGCAGCCCCAACACCGGGACCCAGTACTTC. Translation gives CASSPNTGTQYF. The chain links TRBV7-7 to TRBJ2-5; D not resolved. Germline CDR1 SSHAT, CDR2 FNYEAQ (reference sequence). CDR3 size: 12 residues.

The DNA of the CDR3 is TGTGCCAGCAGCTTAGATGGTCGCCTAGCGGGAGTCGAGCAGTACTTC. It codes for CASSLDGRLAGVEQYF. The gene calls are TRBV11-2 and TRBJ2-7; 10 nucleotides match TRBD2. The CDR3 contains 16 residues. Trimming removed 0 bases from V and 6 bases from J; junction bases left unmatched: 8. CDR1 SGHAT and CDR2 FQNNGV come from the germline V gene.

The CDR3 nucleotides are TGTGCCAGCATCCAGGGACAGCTAAACTATGGCTACACCTTC. Protein: CASIQGQLNYGYTF. This chain links TRBV28 with TRBJ1-2; TRBD1 matches 7 bases. Germline values: CDR1 MDHEN, CDR2 SYDVKM. V was pared by 7 bases and J by 2 bases, with 7 bases of the junction left unmatched. The CDR3 contains 14 residues.

The rearrangement joins TRBV5-6 to TRBJ2-7; 8 bases agree with TRBD2. The CDR3 runs 15 residues. Trimming took 4 bases from V and 3 from J; bases not matched to a gene: 9. Looked up from germline, CDR1 is SGHDT and CDR2 is YYEEEE. The CDR3 reads CASSLGPGGNYEQYF. The CDR3 region has the DNA TGTGCCAGCAGCCTGGGACCGGGAGGGAACTACGAGCAGTACTTC.

The chain has TRBV7-2 and TRBJ2-7, with D possibly matching TRBD1 (5 bases). The germline CDR1 and CDR2 sequences are SGHTA and FQGNSA. The CDR3 contains 12 residues. Trimming removed 2 bases from V and 3 bases from J, with 5 bases in between. CDR3 loop: CASSLTGYEQYF. The CDR3 DNA reads TGTGCCAGCAGCTTAACAGGCTACGAGCAGTACTTC.

This rearrangement joins TRBV7-8 to TRBJ2-2, with TRBD2 matching 10 bases. J was trimmed by 4 bases and V by 9 bases; bases with no gene match: 8. The CDR3 runs 15 residues. Germline values: CDR1 SGHVS, CDR2 FQNEAQ. CDR3: CASSGRTSGTGELFF. The DNA of the CDR3 is TGTGCCAGTAGCGGGAGGACTAGTGGCACCGGGGAGCTGTTTTTT. The full variable domain, in which reference TRBV7-8 and TRBJ2-2 provide the parts outside the CDR3, is GAGVSQSPRYKVAKRGQDVALRCDPISGHVSLFWYQQALGQGPEFLTYFQNEAQLDKSGLPSDRFFAERPEGSVSTLKIQRTQQEDSAVYLCASSGRTSGTGELFFGEGSRLTVL.

The chain recombines TRBV19 with TRBJ1-6; D call uncertain. CDR1 is LNHDA, CDR2 SQIVND, per germline (reference sequence). V dropped 5 bases and J dropped 1 base, with 15 bases sitting between them. The CDR3 is made up of 17 amino acids. Here the CDR3 reads CASSLGIARSYNSPLHF. The CDR3 DNA sequence: TGTGCCAGTAGTCTCGGGATCGCGAGATCCTATAATTCACCCCTCCACTTT.

The V call is TRBV28, the J call TRBJ1-4; D is perhaps TRBD1 (6 bases). In germline, CDR1 is MDHEN, CDR2 SYDVKM. V was shortened by 2 bases and J by 1 base, with 8 bases between the two germline ends. CDR3 length: 15 residues. The CDR3, as DNA: TGTGCCAGCAGTTTAGGGGGCAGAACTAATGAAAAACTGTTTTTT. Protein: CASSLGGRTNEKLFF.

The chain couples TRBV11-2 to TRBJ2-1; a weak D match, TRBD2 (6 bases). The CDR3 is 19 amino acids. The V end lost 0 bases, the J end lost 1 base, and 19 bases lay between the germline ends. The V gene's germline CDR1 is SGHAT and CDR2 FQNNGV. Here the CDR3 DNA reads TGTGCCAGCAGCTTAGAGGAGGGTCTGCGGCGGAGGTCCTACAATGAGCAGTTCTTC. Protein product: CASSLEEGLRRRSYNEQFF.

Comments on this clone: Germline and junction disagree at one end, which may indicate a read error. V gene TRBV7-3 combines with J gene TRBJ2-2, with D tentatively TRBD2 (5 bases). The germline V gene encodes CDR1 SGHTA and CDR2 FQGTGA. The CDR3 is 13 residues long. The CDR3 DNA reads as TGTGCCAGCAGTTTAAGTTACACCGGGGAGCTGTGTTTT. Protein product: CASSLSYTGELCF.